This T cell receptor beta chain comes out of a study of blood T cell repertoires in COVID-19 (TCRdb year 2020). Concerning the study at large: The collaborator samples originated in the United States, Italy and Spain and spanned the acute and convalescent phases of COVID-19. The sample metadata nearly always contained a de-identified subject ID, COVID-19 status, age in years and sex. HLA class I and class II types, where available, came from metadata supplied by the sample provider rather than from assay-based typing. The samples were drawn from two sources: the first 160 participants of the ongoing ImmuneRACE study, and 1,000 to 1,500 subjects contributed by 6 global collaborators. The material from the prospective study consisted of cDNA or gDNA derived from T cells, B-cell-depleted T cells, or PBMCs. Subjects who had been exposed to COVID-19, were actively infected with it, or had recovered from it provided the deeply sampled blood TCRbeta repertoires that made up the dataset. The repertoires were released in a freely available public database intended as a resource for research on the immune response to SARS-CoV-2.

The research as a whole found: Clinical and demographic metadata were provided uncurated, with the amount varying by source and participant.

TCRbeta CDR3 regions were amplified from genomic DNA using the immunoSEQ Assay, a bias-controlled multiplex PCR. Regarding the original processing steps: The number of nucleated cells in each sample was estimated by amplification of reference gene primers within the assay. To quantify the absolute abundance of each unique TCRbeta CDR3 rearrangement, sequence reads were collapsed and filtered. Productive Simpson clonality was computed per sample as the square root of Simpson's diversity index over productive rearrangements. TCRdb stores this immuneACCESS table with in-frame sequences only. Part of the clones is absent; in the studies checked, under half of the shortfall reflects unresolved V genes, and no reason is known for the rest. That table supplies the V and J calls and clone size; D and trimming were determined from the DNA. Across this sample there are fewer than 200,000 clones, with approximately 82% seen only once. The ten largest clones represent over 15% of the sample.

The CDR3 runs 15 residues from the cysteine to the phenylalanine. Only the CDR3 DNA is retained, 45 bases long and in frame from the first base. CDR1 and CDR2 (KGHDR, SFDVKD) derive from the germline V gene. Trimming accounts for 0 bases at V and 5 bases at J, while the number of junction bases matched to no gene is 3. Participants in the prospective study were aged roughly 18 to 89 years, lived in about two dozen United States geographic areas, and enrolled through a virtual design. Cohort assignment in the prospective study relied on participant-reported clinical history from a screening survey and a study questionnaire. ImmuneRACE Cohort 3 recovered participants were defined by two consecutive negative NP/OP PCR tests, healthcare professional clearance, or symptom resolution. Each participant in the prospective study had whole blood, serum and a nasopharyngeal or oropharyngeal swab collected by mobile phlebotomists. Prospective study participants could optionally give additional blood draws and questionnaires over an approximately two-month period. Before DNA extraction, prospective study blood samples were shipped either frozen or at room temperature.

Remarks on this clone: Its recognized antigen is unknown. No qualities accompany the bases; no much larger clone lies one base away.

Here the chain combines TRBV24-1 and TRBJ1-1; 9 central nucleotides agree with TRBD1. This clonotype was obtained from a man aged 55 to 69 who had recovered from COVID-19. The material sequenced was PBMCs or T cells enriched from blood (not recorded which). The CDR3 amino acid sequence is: CATSDLNRGRTEAFF. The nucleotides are TGTGCCACCAGTGATTTGAACAGGGGGCGGACTGAAGCTTTCTTT.